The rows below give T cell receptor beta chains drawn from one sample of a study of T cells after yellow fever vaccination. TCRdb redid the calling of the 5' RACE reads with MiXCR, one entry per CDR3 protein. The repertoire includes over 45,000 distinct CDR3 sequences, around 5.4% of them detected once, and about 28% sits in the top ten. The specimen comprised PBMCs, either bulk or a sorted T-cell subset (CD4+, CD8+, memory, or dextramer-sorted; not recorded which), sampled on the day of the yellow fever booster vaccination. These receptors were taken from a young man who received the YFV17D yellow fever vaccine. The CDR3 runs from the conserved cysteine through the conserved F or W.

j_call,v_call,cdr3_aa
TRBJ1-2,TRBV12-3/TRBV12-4,CASNLGGTVYGYTF
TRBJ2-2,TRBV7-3,CASSFGADPTGELFF
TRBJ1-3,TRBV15,CATSRDPPGLSSGNTIYF
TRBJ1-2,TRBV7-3,CASSLSGALNYGYTF
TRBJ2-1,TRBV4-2,CASSQRSRAYNEQFF
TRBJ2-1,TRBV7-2,CASSGLAVAYNEQFF
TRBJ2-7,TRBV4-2,CASSQESTSPSYEQYF
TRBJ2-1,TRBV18,CASSASGEQFF
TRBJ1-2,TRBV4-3,CASSQDPGVSYGYTF
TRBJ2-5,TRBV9,CASSVDGREETQYF
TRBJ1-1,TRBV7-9,CASSTILTDAEAFF
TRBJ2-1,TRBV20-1,CSLLLWGGAVDEQFF